These 8 T cell receptor beta chains were all obtained from the same sample, sequenced in a study of T cells after yellow fever vaccination. TCRdb re-called the 5' RACE reads through MiXCR, storing one row per CDR3 protein. The sample includes about 320,000 distinct CDR3 sequences, about 12% of them seen just once. The sample in question was CD4+ T cells sorted from PBMCs, obtained 15 days after the yellow fever booster vaccination. These receptors all come from a man aged 18 to 30 who received the YFV17D yellow fever vaccine.

This clonotype was detected only a few times. This chain links TRBV20-1 with TRBJ1-4, with a weak D call TRBD1 (6 bases). This CDR3 comprises 13 residues. Trimming took off 5 bases at V and 8 bases at J, with 15 bases between the two ends. The germline gives CDR1 DFQATT, CDR2 SNEGSKA (reference sequence). Here the CDR3 reads CSAPRDMEEKLFF. DNA of the CDR3: TGCAGTGCTCCCCGGGACATGGAAGAAAAACTGTTTTTT.

This clonotype showed up just a few times. The CDR3 DNA reads as TGTGCCAGGGGAGGGCCCCCCCATGGCTACACCTTC. Protein product: CARGGPPHGYTF. The chain has TRBV6-2 or TRBV6-3 and TRBJ1-2; unclear D gene. The ends were cut back, 9 bases at V and 6 bases at J, with 14 bases in the middle. The CDR3 has 12 amino acids. Germline values: CDR1 MNHEY, CDR2 SVGEGT.

This clonotype was seen only a few times. This rearrangement joins TRBV5-1 to TRBJ2-5, with a possible D match to TRBD2 (5 bases). V lost 0 bases to trimming and J lost 0 bases, with 12 bases between them. The CDR3 spans 16 residues. Germline lookup yields CDR1 SGHRS and CDR2 YFSETQ. CDR3 sequence reads: CASSLASGTYQETQYF. CDR3 nucleotide sequence: TGCGCCAGCAGCTTGGCCAGCGGAACCTACCAAGAGACCCAGTACTTC.

The chain links TRBV7-2 to TRBJ2-7; D not resolved. CDR3 length: 12 amino acids. The ends were cut back, 1 base at V and 5 bases at J, with 6 bases in the middle. The germline V gene has CDR1 SGHTA and CDR2 FQGNSA. The CDR3 is CASSLVSDEQYF. The CDR3 region has the DNA TGTGCCAGCAGCTTAGTTTCCGACGAGCAGTACTTC. The full variable domain, with the rest looked up from reference TRBV7-2 and TRBJ2-7, is GAGVSQSPSNKVTEKGKDVELRCDPISGHTALYWYRQSLGQGLEFLIYFQGNSAPDKSGLPSDRFSAERTGGSVSTLTIQRTQQEDSAVYLCASSLVSDEQYFGPGTRLTVT.

This chain connects TRBV4-2 to TRBJ2-3; 13 bases are a match to TRBD2. V gave up 5 bases and J gave up 4 bases; unmatched junction bases: 6. The germline V gene has CDR1 LGHNA and CDR2 YNFKEQ. The CDR3 spans 16 residues. This CDR3 reads CASSTELAGGPDTQYF. CDR3 nucleotides: TGTGCCAGCAGCACAGAACTAGCGGGGGGGCCAGATACGCAGTATTTT.

The chain links TRBV28 to TRBJ2-3; 12 bases agree with TRBD2. The length of the CDR3 is 17 residues. Germline trimming cut 5 bases from V and 8 bases from J; bases unmatched to any gene: 14. Germline CDR1 and CDR2: MDHEN and SYDVKM. The CDR3 region has the DNA TGTGCCAGCAGTACCCGGACTAGCGGGGTCCCCCCCGCTACGCAGTATTTT. Translating it yields CASSTRTSGVPPATQYF. The full variable domain, in which reference TRBV28 and TRBJ2-3 provide the parts outside the CDR3, is DVKVTQSSRYLVKRTGEKVFLECVQDMDHENMFWYRQDPGLGLRLIYFSYDVKMKEKGDIPEGYSVSREKKERFSLILESASTNQTSMYLCASSTRTSGVPPATQYFGPGTRLTVL.

This sequence joins TRBV7-2 and TRBJ1-5, with 9 bases lining up with TRBD1. Looked up from germline, CDR1 is SGHTA and CDR2 is FQGNSA. Losses at the gene ends were 4 bases for V and 7 bases for J; bases not matched to a gene: 5. The CDR3 totals 14 residues. CDR3 region: CASSSRQGEQPQHF. CDR3 coding DNA: TGTGCCAGCAGCTCCCGACAGGGGGAACAGCCCCAGCATTTT.

The genes are TRBV14 and TRBJ2-2; TRBD1 aligns across 7 bases. J gave up 3 bases and V 3 bases, and 13 bases lay outside the gene matches. This CDR3 contains 18 residues. The germline CDR1 and CDR2 sequences are SGHDN and FVKESK. The CDR3 DNA is TGTGCCAGCAGCCAGTCTGCAGGGGGTTATCGGGACACCGGGGAGCTGTTTTTT. Translation gives CASSQSAGGYRDTGELFF.